This TCR beta chain was found in a study of OX40 agonist ivuxolimab in advanced cancers. Turning to the study itself: Three dose-escalation patients had partial responses: one with hepatocellular carcinoma and two with cutaneous melanoma.

The study's findings and limits: Patients who responded partially at 0.1-3.0 mg/kg showed clonal expansion ranking among the lowest. The study did not work out the antigen specificity of the expanded peripheral T cells.

TCRdb's table, derived via immunoSEQ multiplex PCR, lists solely in-frame clones and lacks some. The table shows 70,000 to 90,000 clones, with 89% occurring only once. A note on this clone: Its target is not known.

Germline CDR1 is MNHNS and CDR2 is SASEGT. There are 14 residues in the CDR3. V was clipped by 6 bases and J by 7 bases, with 19 bases between them. Individuals having autoimmune disease history or systemic immunosuppression were not enrolled. Source: CD4+ or CD8+ T cells sorted from blood, taken in a trial of the OX40 agonist ivuxolimab. This receptor was taken from an adult with an advanced solid tumor such as melanoma, head and neck, liver or kidney cancer. The chain couples TRBV6-1 to TRBJ2-7, with D perhaps assigned TRBD1 or TRBD2 (6 bases each). The CDR3 sequence: CASRPGLVGGEQYF. The CDR3 nucleotides read TGTGCCAGCAGGCCGGGACTGGTAGGGGGGGAGCAGTACTTC.